Sequencing of this TCR beta chain was carried out in a study of a mutant IDH1 vaccine in newly diagnosed glioma. As for the study in general: First vaccine doses came 4-6 weeks after radiotherapy alone, or with temozolomide cycles. Week 35 was safety follow-up visit V12; week 47 was end-of-study visit V13.

Germline V lookup: CDR1 SGHNT, CDR2 YENEEA. The CDR3 has 14 residues. The ends lost 6 bases at V and 0 bases at J; junction bases unmatched: 5. The method was immunoSEQ multiplex PCR; TCRdb's version includes in-frame clones alone and lacks a portion of them. Seen here are about 54,000 clones, under 90% observed once, and the top ten hold about 4%. To note about this clone: The antigen remains undetermined.

Indicated time point: week 35, safety follow-up. A 20-mer mutant IDH1 peptide at 300 ug was injected subcutaneously with topical imiquimod. Vaccinations, eight in total, occurred in weeks 1, 3, 5, 7, 11, 15, 19, 23. Sequences were derived from PBMCs, sampled from a glioma patient whose treatment included an IDH1 peptide vaccine. The TCR originated in a woman under 30 with glioma. The chain links TRBV11-3 to TRBJ2-7, with 7 bases lining up with TRBD1. The DNA for the CDR3 is TGTGCCAGCAGTCCACAGGGGAACTCCTACGAGCAGTACTTC. Its protein product is CASSPQGNSYEQYF.